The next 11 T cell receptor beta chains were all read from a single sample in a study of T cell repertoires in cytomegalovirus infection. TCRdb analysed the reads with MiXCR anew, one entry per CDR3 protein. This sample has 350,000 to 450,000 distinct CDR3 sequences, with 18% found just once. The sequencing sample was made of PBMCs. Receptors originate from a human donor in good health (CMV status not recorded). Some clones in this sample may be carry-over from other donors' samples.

Written as DNA, the CDR3 is TGTGCCAGCAGTTTAGCCGGGGGGCGGCGTGGCTACACCTTC. Translation: CASSLAGGRRGYTF. V is TRBV12-3 or TRBV12-4 and J is TRBJ1-2; possibly TRBD1 for D (6 bases). The CDR3 loop spans 14 amino acids. Trimming pared 0 bases from V and 7 bases from J, leaving 12 bases between.

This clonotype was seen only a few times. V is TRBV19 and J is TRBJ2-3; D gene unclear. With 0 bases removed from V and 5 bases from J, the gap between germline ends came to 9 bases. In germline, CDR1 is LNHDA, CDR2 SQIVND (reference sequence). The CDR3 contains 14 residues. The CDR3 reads CASSIDLGRDTQYF. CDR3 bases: TGTGCCAGTAGTATAGATTTGGGAAGAGATACGCAGTATTTT. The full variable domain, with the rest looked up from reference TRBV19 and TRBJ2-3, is DGGITQSPKYLFRKEGQNVTLSCEQNLNHDAMYWYRQDPGQGLRLIYYSQIVNDFQKGDIAEGYSVSREKKESFPLTVTSAQKNPTAFYLCASSIDLGRDTQYFGPGTRLTVL.

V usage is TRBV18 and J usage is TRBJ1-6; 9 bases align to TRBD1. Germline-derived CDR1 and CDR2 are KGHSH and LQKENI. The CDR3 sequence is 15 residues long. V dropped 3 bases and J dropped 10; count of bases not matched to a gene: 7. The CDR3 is CASSPPGGTGSPLHF. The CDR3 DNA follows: TGTGCCAGCTCACCCCCGGGTGGGACAGGGTCACCCCTCCACTTT.

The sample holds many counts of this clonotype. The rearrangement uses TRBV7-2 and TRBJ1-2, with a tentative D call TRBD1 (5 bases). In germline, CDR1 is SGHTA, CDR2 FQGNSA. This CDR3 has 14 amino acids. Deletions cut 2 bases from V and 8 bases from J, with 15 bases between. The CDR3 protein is CASSLTTVAGGYTF. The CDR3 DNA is TGTGCCAGCAGCTTAACGACAGTCGCGGGGGGCTACACCTTC.

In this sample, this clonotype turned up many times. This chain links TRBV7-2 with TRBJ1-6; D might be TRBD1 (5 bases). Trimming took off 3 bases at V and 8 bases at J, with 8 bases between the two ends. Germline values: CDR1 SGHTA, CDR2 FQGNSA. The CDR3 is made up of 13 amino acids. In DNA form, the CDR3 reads TGTGCCAGCAGCTTCGGGGCAGATTCACCCCTCCACTTT. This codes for CASSFGADSPLHF.

CDR3 in amino acids: CASCGSNQPQHF. The CDR3 region has the DNA TGTGCCAGTTGCGGGAGCAATCAGCCCCAGCATTTT. The chain carries TRBV19 and TRBJ1-5; unclear D gene. V lost 8 bases to trimming and J lost 1 base, with 6 bases between them. This CDR3 region has 12 residues. Per germline, CDR1 LNHDA and CDR2 SQIVND (reference sequence).

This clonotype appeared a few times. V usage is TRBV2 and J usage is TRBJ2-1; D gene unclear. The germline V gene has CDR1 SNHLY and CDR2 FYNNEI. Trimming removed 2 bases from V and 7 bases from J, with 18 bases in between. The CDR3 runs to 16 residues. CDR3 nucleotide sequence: TGTGCCAGCAGTGAATCAGCTGCACCTATGGGGAATGAGCAGTTCTTC. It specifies CASSESAAPMGNEQFF.

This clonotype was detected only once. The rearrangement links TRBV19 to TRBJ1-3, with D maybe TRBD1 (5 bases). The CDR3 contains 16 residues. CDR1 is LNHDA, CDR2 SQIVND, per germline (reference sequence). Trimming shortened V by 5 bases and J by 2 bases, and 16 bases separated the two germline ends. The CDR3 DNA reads TGTGCCAGTAGTTCTCGCGTACTGGGGGCTGGAAACACCATATATTTT. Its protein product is CASSSRVLGAGNTIYF. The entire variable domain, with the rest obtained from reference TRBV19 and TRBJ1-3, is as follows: DGGITQSPKYLFRKEGQNVTLSCEQNLNHDAMYWYRQDPGQGLRLIYYSQIVNDFQKGDIAEGYSVSREKKESFPLTVTSAQKNPTAFYLCASSSRVLGAGNTIYFGEGSWLTVV.

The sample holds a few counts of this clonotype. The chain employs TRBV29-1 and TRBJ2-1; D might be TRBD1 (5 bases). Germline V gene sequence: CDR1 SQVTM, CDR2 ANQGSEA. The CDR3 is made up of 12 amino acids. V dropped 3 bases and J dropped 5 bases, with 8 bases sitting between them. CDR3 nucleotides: TGCAGCGTTGATGGCAGGGACAATGAGCAGTTCTTC. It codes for CSVDGRDNEQFF.

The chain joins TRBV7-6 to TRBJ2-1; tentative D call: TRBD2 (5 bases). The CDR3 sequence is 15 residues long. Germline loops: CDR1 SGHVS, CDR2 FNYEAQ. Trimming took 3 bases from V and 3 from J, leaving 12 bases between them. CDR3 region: CASSLSPDYYNEQFF. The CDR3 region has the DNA TGTGCCAGCAGCTTGTCCCCCGACTACTACAATGAGCAGTTCTTC.

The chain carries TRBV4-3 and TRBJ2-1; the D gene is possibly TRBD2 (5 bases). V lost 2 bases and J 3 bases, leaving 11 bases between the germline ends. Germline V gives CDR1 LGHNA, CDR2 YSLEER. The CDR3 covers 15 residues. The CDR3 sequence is CASSQFGLDYNEQFF. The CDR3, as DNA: TGCGCCAGCAGCCAATTCGGACTCGACTACAATGAGCAGTTCTTC.